Listed below are T cell receptor beta chains from one sample, sequenced in a study of control samples from healthy donors and cancer patients. Repertoires were generated with immunoSEQ multiplex PCR, while TCRdb's copy carries only in-frame clones and drops some. Here the sample spans around 140,000 clones, 91% being singletons. The sample comprised blood. Source of these receptors: a man younger than 35 in good health. Both conserved end residues are part of each CDR3. A D gene is named only where the DNA matches it firmly. Size tells how often a clone was seen (once, few, many) or the class of an expanded clone, and some rows leave it out.

V gene	J gene	CDR3 length	clone size	D gene	CDR3 DNA	CDR3 protein
TRBV6-2/TRBV6-3	TRBJ1-4	15	.	.	TGTGCCAGCAGTTACTCGGGGCAGGGACGGGAAAAACTGTTTTTT	CASSYSGQGREKLFF
TRBV7-9	TRBJ2-2	14	.	.	TGTGCCAGCAGCTCTTACTGGAACACCGGGGAGCTGTTTTTT	CASSSYWNTGELFF
TRBV9	TRBJ2-5	17	.	TRBD2	TGTGCCAGCAGCCCCCCGGGGGAATCAGCGGGGCAAGAGACCCAGTACTTC	CASSPPGESAGQETQYF
TRBV7-2	TRBJ2-5	15	.	.	TGTGCCAGCAGCTTAGGCGGTCTCCTCAATAAGACCCAGTACTTC	CASSLGGLLNKTQYF
TRBV12-3/TRBV12-4	TRBJ1-5	11	.	.	TGTGCCAGCAGTGACGGTCAGCCCCAGCATTTT	CASSDGQPQHF
TRBV20-1	TRBJ1-4	10	few	.	TGCAGTGTAGGTTATGAAAAACTGTTTTTT	CSVGYEKLFF
TRBV2	TRBJ2-3	13	.	.	TGTGCCAGCAGCGTGGGACACACAGATACGCAGTATTTT	CASSVGHTDTQYF
TRBV5-1	TRBJ2-7	13	.	.	TGCGCCAGCAGCTTGGCCTGGGGTTACGAGCAGTACTTC	CASSLAWGYEQYF
TRBV11-3	TRBJ1-1	12	.	.	TGTGCCAGCAGCTTAGACGGGCGGGAAGCTTTCTTT	CASSLDGREAFF
TRBV2	TRBJ2-5	14	.	.	TGTGCCAGCAGCGAACAGGGAGGGAAAGAGACCCAGTACTTC	CASSEQGGKETQYF
TRBV27	TRBJ2-7	15	.	TRBD1	TGTGCCAGCAGCCCTGGACAGGGGTTATCCTACGAGCAGTACTTC	CASSPGQGLSYEQYF
TRBV2	TRBJ1-5	14	.	.	TGTGCCAGCAGTGAAATGGACAGAAATCAGCCCCAGCATTTT	CASSEMDRNQPQHF